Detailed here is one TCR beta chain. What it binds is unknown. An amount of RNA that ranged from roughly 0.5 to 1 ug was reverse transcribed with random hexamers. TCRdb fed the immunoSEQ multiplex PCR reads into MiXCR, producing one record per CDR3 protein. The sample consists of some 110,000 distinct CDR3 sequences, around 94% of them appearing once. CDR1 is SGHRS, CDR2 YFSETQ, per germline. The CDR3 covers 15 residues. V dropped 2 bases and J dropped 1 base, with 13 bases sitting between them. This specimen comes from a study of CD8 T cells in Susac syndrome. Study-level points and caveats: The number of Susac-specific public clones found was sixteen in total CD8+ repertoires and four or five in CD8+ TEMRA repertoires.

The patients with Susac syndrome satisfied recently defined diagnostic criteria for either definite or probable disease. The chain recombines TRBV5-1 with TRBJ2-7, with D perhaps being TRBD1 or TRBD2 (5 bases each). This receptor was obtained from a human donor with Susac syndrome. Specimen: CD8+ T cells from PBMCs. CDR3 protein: CASSLEPGASYEQYF. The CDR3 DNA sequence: TGCGCCAGCAGCTTAGAACCCGGGGCTTCCTACGAGCAGTACTTC.